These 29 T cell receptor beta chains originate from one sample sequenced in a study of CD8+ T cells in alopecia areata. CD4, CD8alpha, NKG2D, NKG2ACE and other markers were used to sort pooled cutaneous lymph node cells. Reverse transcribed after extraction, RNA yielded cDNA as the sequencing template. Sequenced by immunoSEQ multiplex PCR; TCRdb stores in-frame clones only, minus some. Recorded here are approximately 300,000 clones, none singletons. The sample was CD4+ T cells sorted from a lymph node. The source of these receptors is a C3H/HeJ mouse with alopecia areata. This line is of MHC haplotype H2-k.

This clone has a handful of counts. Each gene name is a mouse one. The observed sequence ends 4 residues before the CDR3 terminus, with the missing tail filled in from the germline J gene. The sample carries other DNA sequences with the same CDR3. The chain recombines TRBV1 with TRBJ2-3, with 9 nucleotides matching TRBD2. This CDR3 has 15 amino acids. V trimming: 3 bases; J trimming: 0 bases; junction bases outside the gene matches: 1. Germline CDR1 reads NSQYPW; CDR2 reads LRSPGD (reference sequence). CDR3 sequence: CTCSAGGASAETLYF. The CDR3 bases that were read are TGCACCTGCAGTGCTGGGGGGGCAAGTGCAGAA.

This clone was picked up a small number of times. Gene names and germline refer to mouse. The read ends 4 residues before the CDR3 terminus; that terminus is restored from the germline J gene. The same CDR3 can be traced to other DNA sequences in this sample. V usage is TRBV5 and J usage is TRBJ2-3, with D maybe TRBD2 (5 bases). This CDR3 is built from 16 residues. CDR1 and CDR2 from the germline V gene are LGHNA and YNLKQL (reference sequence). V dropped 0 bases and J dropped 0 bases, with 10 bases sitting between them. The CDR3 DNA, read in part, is TGTGCCAGCAGCCAAGACCCTGGGTCTAGTGCAGAA. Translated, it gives CASSQDPGSSAE. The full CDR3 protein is CASSQDPGSSAETLYF.

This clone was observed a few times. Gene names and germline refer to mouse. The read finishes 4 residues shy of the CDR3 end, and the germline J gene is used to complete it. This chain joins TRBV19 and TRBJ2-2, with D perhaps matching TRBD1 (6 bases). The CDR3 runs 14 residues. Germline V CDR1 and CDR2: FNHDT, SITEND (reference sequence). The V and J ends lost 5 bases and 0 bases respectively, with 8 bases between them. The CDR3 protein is CASRWTANTGQLYF. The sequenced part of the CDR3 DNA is TGTGCCAGCAGGTGGACAGCAAACACCGGG.

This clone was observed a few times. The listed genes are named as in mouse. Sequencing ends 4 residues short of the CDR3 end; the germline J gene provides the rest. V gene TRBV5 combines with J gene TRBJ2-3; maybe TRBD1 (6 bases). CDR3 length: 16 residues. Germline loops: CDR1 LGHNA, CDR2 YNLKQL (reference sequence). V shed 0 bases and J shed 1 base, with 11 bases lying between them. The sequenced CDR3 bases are TGTGCCAGCAGCCAAGACAGGGGCAGCGGTGCAGAA. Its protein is CASSQDRGSGAE. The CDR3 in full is CASSQDRGSGAETLYF.

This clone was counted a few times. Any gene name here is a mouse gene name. The CDR3 loop is CASRNNREGNTGQLYF. CDR3 bases read: TGTGCCAGCAGAAACAACAGGGAGGGGAACACCGGG. The chain carries TRBV19 and TRBJ2-2, with D possibly matching TRBD1 (6 bases). The CDR3 end is not reached by the read, which stops 4 residues before it; the germline J gene fills it in. This CDR3 has 16 amino acids. Trimming left V 5 bases short and J 2 bases short, with 16 bases between. CDR1 FNHDT and CDR2 SITEND come from the germline V gene (reference sequence).

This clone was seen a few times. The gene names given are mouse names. The CDR3 loop is CASSMGDTGQLYF. The CDR3 DNA, read in part, is TGTGCCAGCAGTATGGGGGACACCGGG. The chain carries TRBV19 and TRBJ2-2; D is tentatively TRBD1 or TRBD2 (5 bases each). The CDR3 is cut off 4 residues early in the read; its end comes from the germline J gene. Germline-derived CDR1 and CDR2 are FNHDT and SITEND (reference sequence). The CDR3 totals 13 residues. With 2 bases removed from V and 3 bases from J, the gap between germline ends came to 5 bases.

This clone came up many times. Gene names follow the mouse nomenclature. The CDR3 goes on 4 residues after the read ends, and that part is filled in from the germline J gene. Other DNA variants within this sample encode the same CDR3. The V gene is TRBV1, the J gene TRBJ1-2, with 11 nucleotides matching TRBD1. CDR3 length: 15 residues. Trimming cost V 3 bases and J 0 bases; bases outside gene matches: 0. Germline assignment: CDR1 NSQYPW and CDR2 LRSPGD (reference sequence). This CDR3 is CTCSAGQGANSDYTF. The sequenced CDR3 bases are TGCACCTGCAGTGCGGGACAGGGGGCAAACTCC.

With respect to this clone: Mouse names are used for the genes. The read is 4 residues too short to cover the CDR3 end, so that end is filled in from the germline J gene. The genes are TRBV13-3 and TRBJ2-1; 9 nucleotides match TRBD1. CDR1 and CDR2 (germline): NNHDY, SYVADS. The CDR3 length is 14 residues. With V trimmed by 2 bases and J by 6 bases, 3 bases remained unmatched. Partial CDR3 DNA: TGTGCCAGCAGTGAGGACAGGGGAGGTGCT. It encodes CASSEDRGGA. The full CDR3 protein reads CASSEDRGGAEQFF.

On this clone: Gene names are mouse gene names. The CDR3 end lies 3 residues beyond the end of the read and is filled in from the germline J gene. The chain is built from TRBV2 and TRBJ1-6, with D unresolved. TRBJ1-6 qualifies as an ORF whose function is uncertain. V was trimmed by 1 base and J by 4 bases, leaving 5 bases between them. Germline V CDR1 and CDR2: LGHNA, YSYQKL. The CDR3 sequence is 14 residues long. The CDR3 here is CASSQVGYNSPLYF. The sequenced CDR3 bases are TGTGCCAGCAGCCAAGTGGGGTATAATTCGCCC.

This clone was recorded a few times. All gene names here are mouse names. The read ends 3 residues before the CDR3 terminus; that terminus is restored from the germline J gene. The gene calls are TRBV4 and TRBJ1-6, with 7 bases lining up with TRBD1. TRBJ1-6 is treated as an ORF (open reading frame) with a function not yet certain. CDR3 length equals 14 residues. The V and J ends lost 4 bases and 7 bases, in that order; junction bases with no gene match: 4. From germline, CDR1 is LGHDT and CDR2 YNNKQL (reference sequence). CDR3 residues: CASSSTGWNSPLYF. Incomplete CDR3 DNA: TGTGCCAGCAGCTCGACAGGGTGGAATTCGCCC.

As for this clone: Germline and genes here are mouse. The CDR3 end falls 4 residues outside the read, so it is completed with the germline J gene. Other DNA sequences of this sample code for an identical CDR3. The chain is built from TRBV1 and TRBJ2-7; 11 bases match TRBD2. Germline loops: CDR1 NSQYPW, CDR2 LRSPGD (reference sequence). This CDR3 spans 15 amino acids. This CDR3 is CTCSAGLGGRYEQYF. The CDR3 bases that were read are TGCACCTGCAGTGCAGGACTGGGGGGGAGATAT.

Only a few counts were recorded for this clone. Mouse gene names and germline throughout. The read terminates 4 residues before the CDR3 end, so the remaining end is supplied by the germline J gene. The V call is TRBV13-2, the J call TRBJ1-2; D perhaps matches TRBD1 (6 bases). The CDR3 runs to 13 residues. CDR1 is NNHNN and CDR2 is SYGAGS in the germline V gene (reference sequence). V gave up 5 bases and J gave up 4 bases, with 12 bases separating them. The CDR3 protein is CASGPQGFSDYTF. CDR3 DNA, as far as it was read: TGTGCCAGCGGCCCCCAGGGGTTCTCC.

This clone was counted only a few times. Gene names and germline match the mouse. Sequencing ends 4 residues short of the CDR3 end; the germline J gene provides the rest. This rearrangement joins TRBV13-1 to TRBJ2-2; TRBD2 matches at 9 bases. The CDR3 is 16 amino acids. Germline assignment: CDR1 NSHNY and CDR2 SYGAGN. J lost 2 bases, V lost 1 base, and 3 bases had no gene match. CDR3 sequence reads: CASSDPLGGNTGQLYF. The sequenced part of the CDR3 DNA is TGTGCCAGCAGTGATCCGCTGGGGGGGAACACCGGG.

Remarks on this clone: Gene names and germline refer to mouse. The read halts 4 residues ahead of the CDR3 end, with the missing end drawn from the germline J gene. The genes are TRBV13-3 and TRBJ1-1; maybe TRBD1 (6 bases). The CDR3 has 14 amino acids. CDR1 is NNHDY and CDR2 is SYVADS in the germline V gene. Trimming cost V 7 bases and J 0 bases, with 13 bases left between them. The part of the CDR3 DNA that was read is TGTGCCAGCCGCGGGACACCTGCAAACACA. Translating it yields CASRGTPANT. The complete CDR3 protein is CASRGTPANTEVFF.

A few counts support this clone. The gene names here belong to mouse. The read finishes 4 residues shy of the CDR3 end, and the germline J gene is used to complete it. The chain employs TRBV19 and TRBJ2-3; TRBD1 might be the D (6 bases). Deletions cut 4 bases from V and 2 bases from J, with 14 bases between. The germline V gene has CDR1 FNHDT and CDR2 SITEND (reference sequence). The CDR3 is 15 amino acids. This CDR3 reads CASSPRTVFAETLYF. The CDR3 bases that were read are TGTGCCAGCAGTCCCCGGACAGTCTTTGCAGAA.

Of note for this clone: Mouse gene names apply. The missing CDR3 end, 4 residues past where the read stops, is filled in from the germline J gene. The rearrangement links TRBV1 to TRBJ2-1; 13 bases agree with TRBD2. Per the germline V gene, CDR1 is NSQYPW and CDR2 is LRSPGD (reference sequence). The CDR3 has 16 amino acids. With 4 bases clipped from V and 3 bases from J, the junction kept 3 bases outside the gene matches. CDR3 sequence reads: CTCSGTGGALYAEQFF. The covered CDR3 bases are TGCACCTGCAGTGGGACTGGGGGGGCGCTCTATGCT.

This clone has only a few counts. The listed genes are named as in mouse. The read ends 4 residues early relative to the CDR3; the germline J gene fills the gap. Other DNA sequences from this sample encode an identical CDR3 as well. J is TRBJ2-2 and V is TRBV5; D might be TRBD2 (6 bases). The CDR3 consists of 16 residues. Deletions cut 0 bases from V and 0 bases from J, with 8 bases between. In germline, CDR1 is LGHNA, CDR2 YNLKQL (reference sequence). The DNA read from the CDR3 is TGTGCCAGCAGCCAAGATGGGGGTACAAACACCGGG. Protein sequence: CASSQDGGTNTG. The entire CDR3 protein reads CASSQDGGTNTGQLYF.

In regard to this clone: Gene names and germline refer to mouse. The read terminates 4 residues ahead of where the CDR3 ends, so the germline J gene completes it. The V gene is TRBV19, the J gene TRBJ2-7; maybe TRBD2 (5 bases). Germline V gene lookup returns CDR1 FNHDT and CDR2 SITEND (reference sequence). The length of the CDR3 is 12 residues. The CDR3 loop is CASSRTFYEQYF. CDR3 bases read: TGTGCCAGCAGCCGGACTTTTTAT.

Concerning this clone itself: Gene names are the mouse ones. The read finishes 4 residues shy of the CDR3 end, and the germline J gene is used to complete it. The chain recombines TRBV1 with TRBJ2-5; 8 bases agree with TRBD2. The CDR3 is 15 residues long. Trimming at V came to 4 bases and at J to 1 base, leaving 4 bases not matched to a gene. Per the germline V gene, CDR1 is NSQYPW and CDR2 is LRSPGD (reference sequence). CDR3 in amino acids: CTCSGGGRDQDTQYF. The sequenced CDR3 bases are TGCACCTGCAGTGGGGGGGGGCGAGACCAAGAC. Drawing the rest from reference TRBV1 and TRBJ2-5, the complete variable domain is VTLLEQNPRWRLVPRGQAVNLRCILKNSQYPWMSWYQQDLQKQLQWLFTLRSPGDKEVKSLPGADYLATRVTDTELRLQVANMSQGRTLYCTCSGGGRDQDTQYFGPGTRLLVL.

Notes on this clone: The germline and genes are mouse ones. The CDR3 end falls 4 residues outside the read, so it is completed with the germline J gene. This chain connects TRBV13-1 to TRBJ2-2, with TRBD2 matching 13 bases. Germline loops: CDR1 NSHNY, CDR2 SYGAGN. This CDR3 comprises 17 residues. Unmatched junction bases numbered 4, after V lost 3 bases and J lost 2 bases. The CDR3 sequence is CASSVPGLGGNTGQLYF. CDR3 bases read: TGTGCCAGCAGTGTCCCGGGACTGGGGGGGAACACCGGG.

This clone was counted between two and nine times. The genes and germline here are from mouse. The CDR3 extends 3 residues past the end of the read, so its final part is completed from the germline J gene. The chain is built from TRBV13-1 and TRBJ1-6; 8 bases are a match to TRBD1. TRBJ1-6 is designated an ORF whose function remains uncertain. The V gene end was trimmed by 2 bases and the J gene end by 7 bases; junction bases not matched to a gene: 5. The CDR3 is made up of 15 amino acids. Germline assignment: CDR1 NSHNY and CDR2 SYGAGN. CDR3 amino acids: CASSEVRGRNSPLYF. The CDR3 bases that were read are TGTGCCAGCAGTGAGGTCAGGGGGCGGAATTCGCCC.

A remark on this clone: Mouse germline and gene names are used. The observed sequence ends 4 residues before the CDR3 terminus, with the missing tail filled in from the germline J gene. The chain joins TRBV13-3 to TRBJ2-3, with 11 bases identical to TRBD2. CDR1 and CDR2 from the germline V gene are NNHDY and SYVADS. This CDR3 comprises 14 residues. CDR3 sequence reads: CASSGGTGGETLYF. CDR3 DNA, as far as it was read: TGTGCCAGCAGTGGAGGGACTGGGGGAGAA.

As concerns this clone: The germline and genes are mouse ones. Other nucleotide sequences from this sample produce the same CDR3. CDR3 bases read: TGTGCCAGCAGTATAAACTGGGGGAGCTCCTAT. Translated, it gives CASSINWGSSY. The whole CDR3 sequence reads CASSINWGSSYEQYF. The chain has TRBV19 and TRBJ2-7; 8 positions match TRBD2. With the read ending 4 residues before the CDR3 end, the germline J gene is used to fill in that end. CDR1 is FNHDT and CDR2 is SITEND in the germline V gene (reference sequence). The ends lost 1 base at V and 0 bases at J; junction bases unmatched: 3. The CDR3 runs to 15 residues.

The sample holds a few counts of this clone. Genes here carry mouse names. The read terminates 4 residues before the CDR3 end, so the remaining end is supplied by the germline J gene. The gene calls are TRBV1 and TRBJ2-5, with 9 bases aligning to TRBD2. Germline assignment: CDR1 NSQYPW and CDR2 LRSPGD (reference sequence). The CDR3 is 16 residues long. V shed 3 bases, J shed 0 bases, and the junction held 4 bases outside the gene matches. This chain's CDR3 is CTCSARLGVNQDTQYF. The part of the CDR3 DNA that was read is TGCACCTGCAGTGCCCGACTGGGGGTTAACCAAGAC.

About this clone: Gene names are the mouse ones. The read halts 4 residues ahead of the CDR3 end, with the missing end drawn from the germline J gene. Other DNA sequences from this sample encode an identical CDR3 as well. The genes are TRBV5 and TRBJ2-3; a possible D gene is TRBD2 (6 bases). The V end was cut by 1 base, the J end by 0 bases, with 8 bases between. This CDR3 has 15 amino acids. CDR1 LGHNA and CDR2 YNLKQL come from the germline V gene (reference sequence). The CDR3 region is CASSQAGTSAETLYF. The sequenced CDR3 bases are TGTGCCAGCAGCCAAGCGGGGACTAGTGCAGAA.

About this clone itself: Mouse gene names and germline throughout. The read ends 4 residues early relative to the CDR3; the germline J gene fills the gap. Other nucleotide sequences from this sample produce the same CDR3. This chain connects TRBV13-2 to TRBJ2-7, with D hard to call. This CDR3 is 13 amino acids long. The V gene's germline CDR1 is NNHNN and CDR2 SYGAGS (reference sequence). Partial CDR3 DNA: TGTGCCAGCGGTGATGCAACTGCTTAT. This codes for CASGDATAY. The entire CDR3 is CASGDATAYEQYF.

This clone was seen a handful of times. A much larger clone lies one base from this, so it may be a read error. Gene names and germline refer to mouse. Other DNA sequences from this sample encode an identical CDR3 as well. The CDR3 loop reads CASSRDTANSDYTF. The CDR3 bases that were read are TGTGCCAGCAGCCGGGACACTGCAAACTCC. J is TRBJ1-2 and V is TRBV5; maybe TRBD1 (6 bases). Sequencing ends 4 residues short of the CDR3 end; the germline J gene provides the rest. The CDR3 runs 14 residues. Trimming took 4 bases from V and 0 from J, leaving 9 bases between them. In germline, CDR1 is LGHNA, CDR2 YNLKQL (reference sequence).

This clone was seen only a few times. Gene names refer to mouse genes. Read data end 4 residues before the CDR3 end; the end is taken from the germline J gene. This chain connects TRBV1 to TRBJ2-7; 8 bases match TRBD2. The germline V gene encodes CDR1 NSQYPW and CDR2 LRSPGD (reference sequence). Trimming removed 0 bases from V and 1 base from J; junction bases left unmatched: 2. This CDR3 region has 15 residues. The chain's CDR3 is CTCSADRLGSYEQYF. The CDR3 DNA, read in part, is TGCACCTGCAGTGCAGATCGACTGGGGTCCTAT. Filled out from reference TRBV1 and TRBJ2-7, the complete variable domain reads VTLLEQNPRWRLVPRGQAVNLRCILKNSQYPWMSWYQQDLQKQLQWLFTLRSPGDKEVKSLPGADYLATRVTDTELRLQVANMSQGRTLYCTCSADRLGSYEQYFGPGTRLTVL.

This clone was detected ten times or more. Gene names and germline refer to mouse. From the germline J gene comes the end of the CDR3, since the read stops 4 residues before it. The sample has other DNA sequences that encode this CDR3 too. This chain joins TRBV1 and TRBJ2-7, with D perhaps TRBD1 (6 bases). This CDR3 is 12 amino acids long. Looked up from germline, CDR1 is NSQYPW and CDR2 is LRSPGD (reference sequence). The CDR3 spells CTCSDRGYEQYF. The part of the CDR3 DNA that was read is TGCACCTGCAGTGATAGGGGGTAT. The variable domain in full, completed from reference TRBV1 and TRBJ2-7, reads VTLLEQNPRWRLVPRGQAVNLRCILKNSQYPWMSWYQQDLQKQLQWLFTLRSPGDKEVKSLPGADYLATRVTDTELRLQVANMSQGRTLYCTCSDRGYEQYFGPGTRLTVL.